The next 15 T cell receptor beta chains were all read from a single sample in a study of CD8 T cells in ankylosing spondylitis. TCRdb recomputed calls from the 5' RACE reads with MiXCR, one row per CDR3 protein. In the table there are roughly 230,000 distinct CDR3 sequences, under 12% of which are singletons. The sequenced sample consisted of blood, either unsorted or a sorted T cell fraction (not recorded which). The receptors here all came from a male donor with ankylosing spondylitis or in good health (not recorded which).

This clonotype was seen at least ten times. V usage is TRBV5-1 and J usage is TRBJ1-2; D remains unclear. Germline CDR1 reads SGHRS; CDR2 reads YFSETQ. CDR3 length: 13 amino acids. Trimming left V 4 bases short and J 10 bases short, with 17 bases between. Written as DNA, the CDR3 is TGCGCCAGCAGCGGCCAAACAGCGGTCGACTACACCTTC. Protein sequence: CASSGQTAVDYTF.

There are many counts of this clonotype. The junction and the germline gene differ at one end; a read error may be behind it. V gene TRBV12-3 or TRBV12-4 combines with J gene TRBJ2-1, with a possible D match to TRBD1 (5 bases). The CDR3 has 14 residues. CDR3 region: CASSFQTVYNEQLF. CDR3 nucleotides: TGTGCCAGCAGTTTCCAGACAGTCTACAATGAGCAGCTCTTC.

This clonotype has ten or more counts. The V call is TRBV12-3 or TRBV12-4, the J call TRBJ1-2; 7 bases line up with TRBD1. The CDR3 totals 14 residues. Trimming took 6 bases from V and 3 from J; bases not matched to a gene: 7. DNA for the CDR3: TGTGCCAGCAGCCAAGCAGGGGGTTACTATGGCTACACCTTC. Protein: CASSQAGGYYGYTF.

This clonotype was detected ten times or more. The chain combines TRBV5-1 with TRBJ2-7, with no clear D. This CDR3 spans 12 amino acids. V dropped 4 bases and J dropped 5 bases, with 10 bases sitting between them. Per the germline V gene, CDR1 is SGHRS and CDR2 is YFSETQ. In nucleotides, the CDR3 is TGCGCCAGCAGCCGGCCCAACGACGAGCAGTACTTC. Encoded protein: CASSRPNDEQYF.

This clonotype occurred many times. The chain is built from TRBV9 and TRBJ1-6; 7 bases fit TRBD1. The germline V gene has CDR1 SGDLS and CDR2 YYNGEE. V lost 2 bases and J lost 7; bases outside the gene matches: 6. This CDR3 is built from 15 residues. CDR3 protein: CASSVLGTANSPLHF. CDR3 coding DNA: TGTGCCAGCAGCGTTCTTGGGACAGCAAATTCACCCCTCCACTTT.

This clonotype showed up just a few times. A much larger clone lies a single base off, so this may be a read error. It is unclear where the CDR3 begins or ends on the DNA, so no DNA is shown, and the CDR3 is as TCRdb lists it. The J gene is TRBJ2-5, the V gene TRBV20-1; TRBD1 reflects the table's D call only, with no check against the DNA. The CDR3 comprises 14 residues, both ends counted. Germline CDR1 DFQATT, CDR2 SNEGSKA (reference sequence). The chain's CDR3 is CSASAPAYQEAQYF.

This clonotype has ten or more counts. V and J are TRBV20-1 and TRBJ2-3; possibly TRBD1 or TRBD2 for D (5 bases each). The CDR3 consists of 15 residues. V lost 6 bases to trimming and J lost 4 bases, with 20 bases between them. Germline lookup yields CDR1 DFQATT and CDR2 SNEGSKA (reference sequence). In DNA, the CDR3 is TGCAGTGCCCTGCGAGGGGCCCTAAGGGCAGATACGCAGTATTTT. This sequence encodes CSALRGALRADTQYF.

The chain carries TRBV29-1 and TRBJ2-1; TRBD2 matches at 15 bases. The CDR3 is made up of 14 amino acids. J was trimmed by 5 bases and V by 7 bases; bases with no gene match: 3. Per germline, CDR1 SQVTM and CDR2 ANQGSEA. This CDR3 is CSGRTSGRDNEQFF. The CDR3 DNA follows: TGCAGCGGGAGGACTAGCGGGAGGGACAATGAGCAGTTCTTC.

This clonotype was found many times. The chain has TRBV3-1 and TRBJ2-2; D not resolved. The CDR3 spans 15 residues. The germline V gene encodes CDR1 LGHDT and CDR2 YNNKEL (reference sequence). The V and J ends lost 1 base and 0 bases respectively, with 6 bases between them. In nucleotides, the CDR3 is TGTGCCAGCAGCCAAGTCACCTCGAACACCGGGGAGCTGTTTTTT. It translates to CASSQVTSNTGELFF. Complete variable domain (other parts from reference TRBV3-1 and TRBJ2-2): DTAVSQTPKYLVTQMGNDKSIKCEQNLGHDTMYWYKQDSKKFLKIMFSYNNKELIINETVPNRFSPKSPDKAHLNLHINSLELGDSAVYFCASSQVTSNTGELFFGEGSRLTVL.

This clonotype was found many times. V is TRBV2 and J is TRBJ2-1; TRBD1 agrees at 8 bases. V trimming: 8 bases; J trimming: 3 bases; junction bases outside the gene matches: 9. The CDR3 covers 15 residues. Germline values: CDR1 SNHLY, CDR2 FYNNEI. The CDR3 loop reads CASEPDRGLYNEQFF. The CDR3 region has the DNA TGTGCCAGCGAACCTGACAGGGGACTCTACAATGAGCAGTTCTTC.

This clonotype was observed many times. This rearrangement joins TRBV10-3 to TRBJ1-1; 7 bases line up with TRBD1. CDR1 is ENHRY, CDR2 SYGVKD, per germline. V was clipped by 0 bases and J by 3 bases; unmatched bases: 4. CDR3 size: 15 residues. The CDR3 bases are TGTGCCATCAGTGAGTCTGGCAGGGGGGACACTGAAGCTTTCTTT. Its translation is CAISESGRGDTEAFF.

This clonotype has ten or more counts. The J gene is TRBJ2-7, the V gene TRBV6-1, with 9 nucleotides matching TRBD1. V lost 6 bases to trimming and J lost 1 base; unmatched junction nucleotides: 1. Germline CDR1 MNHNS, CDR2 SASEGT. There are 13 residues in the CDR3. CDR3 sequence (DNA): TGTGCCAGCAGAGGGACAGGGTCCTACGAGCAGTACTTC. Amino acids: CASRGTGSYEQYF.

This clonotype has a count of ten or more. This chain uses TRBV5-1 with TRBJ1-1; 8 bases match TRBD1. Germline V gives CDR1 SGHRS, CDR2 YFSETQ. V lost 4 bases, J lost 6 bases, and 17 bases stayed unmatched. CDR3 size: 17 residues. CDR3 sequence reads: CASSPGGQGARFAEAFF. CDR3 sequence (DNA): TGCGCCAGCAGCCCCGGTGGCCAGGGGGCACGGTTCGCTGAAGCTTTCTTT.

The chain combines TRBV19 with TRBJ1-1; D unclear. The CDR3 has 14 amino acids. Germline V gene sequence: CDR1 LNHDA, CDR2 SQIVND (reference sequence). Trimming took 8 bases from V and 1 from J, leaving 14 bases between them. CDR3 coding DNA: TGTGCCAGTGTGGTCCGCGCTGGGAACACTGAAGCTTTCTTT. This codes for CASVVRAGNTEAFF.

The V gene is TRBV5-1, the J gene TRBJ2-2; tentatively, D is TRBD1 (6 bases). The V gene's germline CDR1 is SGHRS and CDR2 YFSETQ. The CDR3 extends over 16 amino acids. V was pared by 7 bases and J by 1 base, with 17 bases between. CDR3 bases: TGCGCCAGCTGCCGCCGGGACAACATGAACACCGGGGAGCTGTTTTTT. This codes for CASCRRDNMNTGELFF.